Detailed here is one T cell receptor beta chain. Its cognate antigen is unknown. The data were produced by immunoSEQ multiplex PCR, yet TCRdb's version contains in-frame clones alone and is incomplete. Of 85,000 to 130,000 clones in the sample, over 75% are singletons; the top ten hold approximately 9%. This sample stems from a study of T cell responses to AZD1222 COVID-19 vaccine. Study outcomes and limitations: Breadth and depth of Spike-specific TCRs rose after two AZD1222 doses. The repertoires were collected only after the peak T cell response.

V was shortened by 4 bases and J by 7 bases, with 21 bases between the two germline ends. Germline V lookup: CDR1 SGHNT, CDR2 YYREEE (reference sequence). CDR3 size: 16 residues. The rearrangement links TRBV5-4 to TRBJ2-1; D may be TRBD2 (6 bases). The material sequenced was peripheral blood, taken on day 0 of AZD1222 vaccination. This clonotype originated in an adult in good health. The CDR3 DNA reads TGTGCCAGCAGCCCTGCCGGGACTCAACGACCAAATGAGCAGTTCTTC. Protein sequence: CASSPAGTQRPNEQFF.